This T cell receptor (beta chain) originates from a study of metastatic and nonmetastatic thyroid tumors. Study overall: Comparison of repertoires was carried out across blood and tumor or nodule tissue from malignant and benign thyroid patients.

Thyroid surgery had not been preceded by any treatment in any patient. The germline V gene has CDR1 MNHEY and CDR2 SMNVEV (reference sequence). V lost 5 bases and J lost 2, with 9 bases in between. This CDR3 has 13 amino acids. Broader study findings: Relative to benign nodules, malignant thyroid tumors were reportedly characterized by significantly elevated TCR beta diversity in blood and tumor.

This clone was observed a handful of times. Its antigen is unknown. Original analysis: The study took CDR3 differences across clinicopathological groups and made a distant-metastasis classifier for papillary thyroid cancer from them. TCRdb re-analyzed the PCR reads through MiXCR. In this record, the V and J calls reflect TCRdb's handling and not the investigators' own analysis. The data contain approximately 44,000 clones, 28% of them singletons. The origin of this receptor is a male donor with papillary thyroid cancer or a benign thyroid nodule (not recorded which). Some clones in this sample may be carry-over from other donors' samples. This chain links TRBV27 with TRBJ2-5; D gene ambiguous. What was sequenced was blood. CDR3 nucleotide sequence: TGTGCCAGCAGTGCCTACGAGCAAGAGACCCAGTACTTC. Translation: CASSAYEQETQYF.